This T cell receptor (beta chain) was captured by sequencing in a study of siplizumab effects on memory and regulatory T cells. In the case of this clone: Antigen: not known. One end of the junction fails to match germline, which may point to a read error.

Notes on the study in general: Naive T cells seemed more diverse than memory cells; they also seemed major alloresponse contributors.

This table comes from immunoSEQ multiplex PCR, and its TCRdb copy is limited to in-frame clones, with some not included. The repertoire has more than 95,000 clones, 85% to 95% of them found once; the top ten carry 0.62%. The germline CDR1 and CDR2 sequences are SNHLY and FYNNEI. The CDR3 has 10 residues. This TCR derives from a human donor in good health. The source material was Tregs sorted from blood. The V call is TRBV2, the J call TRBJ1-6; D ambiguous. The CDR3 bases are TGTGCCAGCAGTATTTCTTCTTTACGCTTT. Amino acid sequence: CASSISSLRF.